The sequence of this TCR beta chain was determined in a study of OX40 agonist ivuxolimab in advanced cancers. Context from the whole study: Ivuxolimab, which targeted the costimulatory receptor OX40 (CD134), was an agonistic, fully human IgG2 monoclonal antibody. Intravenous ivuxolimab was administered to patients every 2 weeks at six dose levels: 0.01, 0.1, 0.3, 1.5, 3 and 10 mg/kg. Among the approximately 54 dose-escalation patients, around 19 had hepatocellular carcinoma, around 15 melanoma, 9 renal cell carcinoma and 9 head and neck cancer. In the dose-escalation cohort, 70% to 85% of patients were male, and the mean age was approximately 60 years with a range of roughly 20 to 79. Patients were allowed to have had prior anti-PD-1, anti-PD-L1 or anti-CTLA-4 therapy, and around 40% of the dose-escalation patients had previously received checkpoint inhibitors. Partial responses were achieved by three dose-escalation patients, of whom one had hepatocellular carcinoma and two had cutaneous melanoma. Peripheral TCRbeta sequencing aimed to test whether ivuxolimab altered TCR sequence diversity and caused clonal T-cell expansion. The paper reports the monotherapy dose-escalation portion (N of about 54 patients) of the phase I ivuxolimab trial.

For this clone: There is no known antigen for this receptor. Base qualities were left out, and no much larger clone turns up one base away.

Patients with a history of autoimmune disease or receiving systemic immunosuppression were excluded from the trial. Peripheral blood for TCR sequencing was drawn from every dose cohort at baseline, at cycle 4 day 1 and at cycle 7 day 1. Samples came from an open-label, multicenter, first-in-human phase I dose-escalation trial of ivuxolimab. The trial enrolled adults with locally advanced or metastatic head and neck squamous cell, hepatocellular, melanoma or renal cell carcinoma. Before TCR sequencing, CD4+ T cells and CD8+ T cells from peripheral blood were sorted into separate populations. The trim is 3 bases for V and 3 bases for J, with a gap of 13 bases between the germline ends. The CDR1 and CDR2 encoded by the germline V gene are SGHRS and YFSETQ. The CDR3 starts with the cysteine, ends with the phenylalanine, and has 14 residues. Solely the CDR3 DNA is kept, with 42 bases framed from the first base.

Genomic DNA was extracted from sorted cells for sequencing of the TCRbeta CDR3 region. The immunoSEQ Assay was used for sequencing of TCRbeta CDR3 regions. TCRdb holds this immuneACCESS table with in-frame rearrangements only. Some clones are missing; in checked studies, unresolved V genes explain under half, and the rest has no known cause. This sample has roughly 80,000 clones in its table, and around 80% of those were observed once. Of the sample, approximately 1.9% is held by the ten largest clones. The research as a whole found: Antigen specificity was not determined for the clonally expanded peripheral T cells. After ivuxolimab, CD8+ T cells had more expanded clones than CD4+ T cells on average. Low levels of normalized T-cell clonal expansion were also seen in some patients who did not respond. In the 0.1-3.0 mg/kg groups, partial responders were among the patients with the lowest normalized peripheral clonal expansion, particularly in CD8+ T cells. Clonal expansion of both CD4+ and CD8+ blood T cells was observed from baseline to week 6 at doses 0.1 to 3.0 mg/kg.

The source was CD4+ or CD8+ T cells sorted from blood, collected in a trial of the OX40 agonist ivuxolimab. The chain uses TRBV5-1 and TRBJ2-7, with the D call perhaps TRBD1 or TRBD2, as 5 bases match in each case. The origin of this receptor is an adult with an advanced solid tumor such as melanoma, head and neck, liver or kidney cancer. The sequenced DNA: TGCGCCAGCAGCTCGTCGGGACCGCTCTACGAGCAGTACTTC. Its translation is CASSSSGPLYEQYF.